Listed below are T cell receptor beta chains from one sample, sequenced in a study of siplizumab effects on memory and regulatory T cells. Here immunoSEQ multiplex PCR was the method, and the copy in TCRdb shows in-frame clones only, minus some. The table lists some 100,000 clones, approximately 91% of them singletons, with 0.13% to 0.15% in the top ten. Sequences were obtained from CD4+ T cells sorted from blood. These receptors were obtained from a human donor in good health. Each CDR3 is given with its conserved first and last residue. A D gene is named only where the DNA matches it firmly. Size tells how often a clone was seen (once, few, many) or the class of an expanded clone, and some rows leave it out.

V: TRBV6-5
size: few
D: TRBD2
J: TRBJ2-7
CDR3: CASTGSGATSEQYF
DNA: TGTGCCAGCACCGGTAGCGGGGCCACTAGCGAGCAGTACTTC

V: TRBV6-6
size: NA
D: NA
J: TRBJ1-1
CDR3: CASIPGTRGAEAFF
DNA: TGTGCCAGCATCCCCGGGACAAGGGGAGCTGAAGCTTTCTTT

V: TRBV5-1
size: NA
D: TRBD2
J: TRBJ2-2
CDR3: CASRPGLAGPGELFF
DNA: TGCGCCAGCAGACCGGGACTAGCGGGGCCCGGGGAGCTGTTTTTT

V: TRBV5-6
size: NA
D: NA
J: TRBJ1-5
CDR3: CASSLGMGGFNQPQHF
DNA: TGTGCCAGCAGCTTGGGAATGGGGGGGTTCAATCAGCCCCAGCATTTT

V: TRBV6-5
size: NA
D: TRBD1
J: TRBJ1-2
CDR3: CASRATTGQGGYTF
DNA: TGTGCCAGCAGAGCGACCACCGGACAGGGGGGCTACACCTTC

V: TRBV6-6
size: NA
D: TRBD1
J: TRBJ2-7
CDR3: CASSRSTGGASNEQYF
DNA: TGTGCCAGCAGTCGCTCGACAGGGGGCGCCTCAAACGAGCAGTACTTC

V: TRBV9
size: NA
D: NA
J: TRBJ1-3
CDR3: CASSWGQGSGNTIYF
DNA: TGTGCCAGCAGCTGGGGGCAGGGCTCTGGAAACACCATATATTTT

V: TRBV30
size: NA
D: NA
J: TRBJ2-5
CDR3: CAWRGLQETQYF
DNA: TGTGCCTGGAGGGGCTTACAAGAGACCCAGTACTTC

V: TRBV5-6
size: once
D: TRBD1
J: TRBJ1-5
CDR3: CASSLRGQGFGNQPQHF
DNA: TGTGCCAGCAGCTTGAGGGGACAGGGATTCGGTAATCAGCCCCAGCATTTT

V: TRBV10-3
size: NA
D: TRBD1
J: TRBJ1-5
CDR3: CAISPTGDNQPQHF
DNA: TGTGCCATCAGCCCGACAGGGGATAATCAGCCCCAGCATTTT

V: TRBV6-1
size: NA
D: TRBD1
J: TRBJ1-2
CDR3: CASSQGGGPNYGYTF
DNA: TGTGCCAGCAGTCAGGGGGGGGGACCAAACTATGGCTACACCTTC

V: TRBV6-6
size: NA
D: NA
J: TRBJ2-6
CDR3: CASTSGANVLTF
DNA: TGTGCCAGCACCTCTGGGGCCAACGTCCTGACTTTC

V: TRBV29-1
size: once
D: NA
J: TRBJ2-5
CDR3: CSAQGGGRETQYF
DNA: TGCAGCGCCCAAGGGGGAGGGAGGGAGACCCAGTACTTC

V: TRBV4-2
size: NA
D: TRBD2
J: TRBJ2-3
CDR3: CASSQTSASTDTQYF
DNA: TGTGCCAGCAGCCAAACTAGCGCTAGCACAGATACGCAGTATTTT

V: TRBV7-2
size: NA
D: NA
J: TRBJ1-1
CDR3: CASSLSGWSTEAFF
DNA: TGTGCCAGCAGCTTAAGTGGGTGGAGCACTGAAGCTTTCTTT

V: TRBV9
size: NA
D: NA
J: TRBJ2-7
CDR3: CASSVTSDEQYF
DNA: TGTGCCAGCAGCGTAACTTCGGACGAGCAGTACTTC

V: TRBV7-2
size: once
D: TRBD2
J: TRBJ2-5
CDR3: CASSSRTSGGWETQYF
DNA: TGTGCCAGCAGCTCACGGACTAGCGGGGGATGGGAGACCCAGTACTTC

V: TRBV7-3
size: NA
D: NA
J: TRBJ2-3
CDR3: CASSYGLSDTQYF
DNA: TGTGCCAGCAGCTACGGACTATCAGATACGCAGTATTTT

V: TRBV27
size: NA
D: TRBD2
J: TRBJ2-7
CDR3: CASKRAGTSLSYEQYF
DNA: TGTGCCAGCAAACGGGCGGGGACTAGCTTGTCCTACGAGCAGTACTTC

V: TRBV29-1
size: NA
D: NA
J: TRBJ1-2
CDR3: CSARTPWGNYGYTF
DNA: TGCAGCGCCCGGACTCCCTGGGGTAACTATGGCTACACCTTC

V: TRBV5-1
size: once
D: NA
J: TRBJ2-7
CDR3: CASSLGQGGEQYF
DNA: TGCGCCAGCAGCTTGGGTCAGGGGGGCGAGCAGTACTTC

V: TRBV28
size: NA
D: NA
J: TRBJ1-1
CDR3: CASSFPAWSGNTEAFF
DNA: TGTGCCAGCAGCTTCCCCGCTTGGTCGGGTAACACTGAAGCTTTCTTT

V: TRBV5-6
size: NA
D: TRBD1
J: TRBJ1-3
CDR3: CASSRDSSGNTIYF
DNA: TGTGCCAGCAGCCGGGACAGCTCTGGAAACACCATATATTTT

V: TRBV7-8
size: once
D: TRBD2
J: TRBJ2-3
CDR3: CASSFVTSGSTDTQYF
DNA: TGTGCCAGCAGCTTCGTTACTAGCGGAAGCACAGATACGCAGTATTTT

V: TRBV5-1
size: NA
D: NA
J: TRBJ2-7
CDR3: CASSSEGFYEQYF
DNA: TGCGCCAGCAGCTCAGAGGGATTTTACGAGCAGTACTTC

V: TRBV7-2
size: NA
D: TRBD2
J: TRBJ2-1
CDR3: CASSLSGGLYNEQFF
DNA: TGTGCCAGCAGCTTAAGCGGGGGGCTATACAATGAGCAGTTCTTC

V: TRBV9
size: NA
D: TRBD2
J: TRBJ2-3
CDR3: CASTAAGGLSSTDTQYF
DNA: TGTGCCAGCACCGCAGCGGGGGGTCTCTCTAGCACAGATACGCAGTATTTT

V: TRBV5-1
size: NA
D: TRBD1
J: TRBJ2-2
CDR3: CASSLPGTGHTGELFF
DNA: TGCGCCAGCAGCCTGCCCGGGACAGGCCACACCGGGGAGCTGTTTTTT

V: TRBV6-5
size: NA
D: NA
J: TRBJ2-1
CDR3: CATSGLHNEQFF
DNA: TGTGCCACCTCGGGACTGCACAATGAGCAGTTCTTC

V: TRBV11-2
size: NA
D: NA
J: TRBJ2-5
CDR3: CASSLGTQETQYF
DNA: TGTGCCAGCAGCTTAGGGACCCAAGAGACCCAGTACTTC

V: TRBV6-6
size: NA
D: NA
J: TRBJ2-1
CDR3: CASSQGTKYNEQFF
DNA: TGTGCCAGCAGTCAGGGGACCAAATACAATGAGCAGTTCTTC

V: TRBV11-3
size: NA
D: NA
J: TRBJ2-1
CDR3: CASSLEGSSYNEQFF
DNA: TGTGCCAGCAGCTTAGAGGGGAGCTCCTACAATGAGCAGTTCTTC

V: TRBV4-1
size: NA
D: NA
J: TRBJ1-2
CDR3: CASSQGLAGPNYGYTF
DNA: TGCGCCAGCAGCCAAGGGTTGGCAGGGCCAAACTATGGCTACACCTTC

V: TRBV5-1
size: once
D: NA
J: TRBJ2-7
CDR3: CASSSQASYEQYF
DNA: TGCGCCAGCAGCTCACAGGCGTCCTACGAGCAGTACTTC

V: TRBV21-1
size: NA
D: NA
J: TRBJ2-7
CDR3: CASSTRRDPANYEQYF
DNA: TGTGCCAGCAGCACTCGCCGGGACCCAGCCAACTACGAGCAGTACTTC

V: TRBV9
size: once
D: TRBD2
J: TRBJ2-3
CDR3: CASSASGGAADTQYF
DNA: TGTGCCAGCAGCGCCAGCGGGGGGGCCGCAGATACGCAGTATTTT

V: TRBV7-3
size: NA
D: TRBD1
J: TRBJ1-6
CDR3: CASSLGQGGSPLHF
DNA: TGTGCCAGCAGCCTGGGACAGGGCGGTTCACCCCTCCACTTT

V: TRBV6-6
size: NA
D: TRBD2
J: TRBJ2-1
CDR3: CASSQTSGGTYNEQFF
DNA: TGTGCCAGCAGTCAGACTAGCGGGGGCACATACAATGAGCAGTTCTTC

V: TRBV7-9
size: NA
D: NA
J: TRBJ2-1
CDR3: CASSGYEVREQFF
DNA: TGTGCCAGCAGCGGCTATGAGGTCCGTGAGCAGTTCTTC

V: TRBV6-4
size: NA
D: NA
J: TRBJ2-3
CDR3: CASSEVAEISTDTQYF
DNA: TGTGCCAGCAGTGAAGTAGCGGAGATTAGCACAGATACGCAGTATTTT

V: TRBV19
size: NA
D: NA
J: TRBJ1-1
CDR3: CASIWVGYTEAFF
DNA: TGTGCCAGTATCTGGGTTGGTTACACTGAAGCTTTCTTT

V: TRBV10-2
size: NA
D: NA
J: TRBJ1-5
CDR3: CASSESTGPQHF
DNA: TGCGCCAGCAGTGAGTCGACAGGGCCCCAGCATTTT

V: TRBV19
size: NA
D: NA
J: TRBJ1-4
CDR3: CASSIPGAATNEKLFF
DNA: TGTGCCAGTAGTATTCCGGGGGCGGCAACTAATGAAAAACTGTTTTTT

V: TRBV6-6
size: NA
D: NA
J: TRBJ2-5
CDR3: CASSWAPEQETQYF
DNA: TGTGCCAGCAGTTGGGCCCCGGAACAAGAGACCCAGTACTTC

V: TRBV30
size: NA
D: TRBD2
J: TRBJ2-7
CDR3: CAWRLAGGGYEQYF
DNA: TGTGCCTGGCGACTAGCGGGGGGGGGCTACGAGCAGTACTTC

V: TRBV4-3
size: NA
D: NA
J: TRBJ1-4
CDR3: CASSQDYGGTNEKLFF
DNA: TGCGCCAGCAGCCAAGATTATGGGGGTACTAATGAAAAACTGTTTTTT

V: TRBV28
size: NA
D: NA
J: TRBJ2-7
CDR3: CASSLLGEQYF
DNA: TGTGCCAGCAGTTTACTCGGCGAGCAGTACTTC

V: TRBV4-1
size: NA
D: NA
J: TRBJ1-3
CDR3: CASSYWGDTIYF
DNA: TGCGCCAGCAGCTACTGGGGAGACACCATATATTTT

V: TRBV20-1
size: NA
D: NA
J: TRBJ2-5
CDR3: CSQGGETQYF
DNA: TGCAGTCAGGGGGGCGAGACCCAGTACTTC

V: TRBV4-2
size: NA
D: NA
J: TRBJ1-1
CDR3: CASSPTDRMNTEAFF
DNA: TGTGCCAGCAGCCCAACCGACAGGATGAACACTGAAGCTTTCTTT

V: TRBV18
size: few
D: NA
J: TRBJ1-4
CDR3: CASSPLTGQPLF
DNA: TGTGCCAGCTCACCGTTGACAGGCCAGCCCCTCTTT

V: TRBV15
size: NA
D: NA
J: TRBJ2-7
CDR3: CATSRDVRVSYEQYF
DNA: TGTGCCACCAGCAGAGATGTACGGGTCTCCTACGAGCAGTACTTC

V: TRBV7-2
size: few
D: TRBD2
J: TRBJ2-2
CDR3: CASSLVGFQAGGTGELFF
DNA: TGTGCCAGCAGCTTAGTCGGCTTTCAAGCGGGGGGGACCGGGGAGCTGTTTTTT

V: TRBV5-6
size: NA
D: NA
J: TRBJ2-3
CDR3: CASSLRGATTDTQYF
DNA: TGTGCCAGCAGCTTGCGGGGGGCGACCACAGATACGCAGTATTTT

V: TRBV5-4
size: once
D: NA
J: TRBJ2-3
CDR3: CASSYTPVGTDTQYF
DNA: TGTGCCAGCAGCTACACGCCAGTTGGCACAGATACGCAGTATTTT

V: TRBV5-1
size: NA
D: NA
J: TRBJ1-1
CDR3: CASSLFGGAMNTEAFF
DNA: TGCGCCAGCAGCTTGTTCGGGGGCGCGATGAACACTGAAGCTTTCTTT